This passage covers 10 T cell receptor beta chains from one sample sequenced in a study of T cells in Graves' hyperthyroidism and ophthalmopathy. Researchers amplified the TCR beta CDR3 regions from RNA transcripts. First-round RT-PCR with HTBI primers amplified the TCR CDR3 region. TCRdb re-analysed the multiplex PCR reads in MiXCR, keeping a single row per CDR3 protein. The table includes roughly 400,000 distinct CDR3 sequences, over 12% detected once. Input material: blood. These receptors were taken from a man in his fifties or sixties with Graves' ophthalmopathy.

This clonotype has a count of ten or more. V and J are TRBV6-1 and TRBJ2-7; D perhaps matches TRBD2 (5 bases). V gave up 4 bases and J gave up 2 bases, with 12 bases separating them. Germline assignment: CDR1 MNHNS and CDR2 SASEGT. This CDR3 has 14 residues. This CDR3 reads CASSGRTGTYEQYF. CDR3 DNA sequence: TGTGCCAGCAGTGGCCGGACTGGCACCTACGAGCAGTACTTC.

Many counts were recorded for this clonotype. The chain uses TRBV30 and TRBJ1-2, with 7 bases fitting TRBD1. Trimming removed 2 bases from V and 1 base from J; junction bases left unmatched: 1. The CDR3 has 13 residues. Germline V gene lookup returns CDR1 GTSNPN and CDR2 SVGIG (reference sequence). The DNA of the CDR3 is TGTGCCTGGAGTCGGGACAGTAACTATGGCTACACCTTC. Protein product: CAWSRDSNYGYTF.

This clonotype was observed a handful of times. J is TRBJ2-5 and V is TRBV6-1, with D possibly TRBD1 on 6 matching bases. The V end was cut by 5 bases, the J end by 9 bases, with 10 bases between. Germline V gene lookup returns CDR1 MNHNS and CDR2 SASEGT. The CDR3 runs to 11 residues. CDR3 sequence reads: CASSSWGPQYF. In DNA, the CDR3 is TGTGCCAGCAGTTCGTGGGGGCCCCAGTACTTC.

This clonotype was found a few times. This rearrangement joins TRBV4-1 to TRBJ2-3, with TRBD2 matching over 8 bases. The length of the CDR3 is 16 residues. Germline V lookup: CDR1 MGHRA, CDR2 YSYEKL. V was clipped by 3 bases and J by 3 bases; unmatched bases: 8. The CDR3 nucleotides read TGCGCCAGCAGCCATGCAAAAGGACTAGCAACAGATACGCAGTATTTT. Its translation: CASSHAKGLATDTQYF.

In the case of this clonotype: Possible read error: a much larger clone is one base away. The V and J genes are TRBV12-3 or TRBV12-4 and TRBJ2-2, with TRBD1 matching over 7 bases. V lost 4 bases, J lost 7 bases, and 21 bases stayed unmatched. The CDR3 extends over 19 amino acids. The CDR3 spells CASSSRDAARGRSGGELFF. CDR3 DNA sequence: TGTGCCAGCAGTTCAAGGGACGCGGCGAGGGGGCGCAGTGGCGGGGAGCTGTTTTTT.

There are many counts of this clonotype. This rearrangement joins TRBV12-3 or TRBV12-4 to TRBJ2-1; D may be TRBD2 (5 bases). V lost 4 bases, J lost 8 bases, and 9 bases lay in between. The CDR3 runs to 12 residues. The CDR3 DNA sequence: TGTGCCAGCAGTTCATACGGGGATGAGCAGTTCTTC. This gives the protein CASSSYGDEQFF.

This clonotype showed up just a few times. The rearrangement uses TRBV3-1 and TRBJ2-5; D remains unclear. Looked up from germline, CDR1 is LGHDT and CDR2 is YNNKEL (reference sequence). V was trimmed by 3 bases and J by 3 bases, leaving 5 bases between them. The CDR3 is made up of 12 amino acids. CDR3 sequence reads: CASSHTKETQYF. CDR3 bases: TGTGCCAGCAGCCATACAAAAGAGACCCAGTACTTC.

This clonotype has only a few counts. This chain's CDR3 is CASSRDSTEAFF. DNA of the CDR3: TGTGCCAGCAGCCGGGACAGCACTGAAGCTTTCTTT. The genes are TRBV7-9 and TRBJ1-1, with 7 bases fitting TRBD1. With 5 bases clipped from V and 4 bases from J, the junction kept 1 base outside the gene matches. The CDR3 covers 12 residues. From germline, CDR1 is SEHNR and CDR2 FQNEAQ (reference sequence).

The chain recombines TRBV20-1 with TRBJ1-3, with TRBD1 matching over 10 bases. With 0 bases clipped from V and 8 bases from J, the junction kept 4 bases outside the gene matches. This CDR3 contains 14 residues. Germline V CDR1 and CDR2: DFQATT, SNEGSKA (reference sequence). CDR3 residues: CSARDRTGGHTIYF. CDR3 nucleotide sequence: TGCAGTGCTAGAGATCGGACAGGGGGACACACCATATATTTT.

Only a few counts were recorded for this clonotype. V usage is TRBV19 and J usage is TRBJ1-1, with D unclear. The CDR3 loop spans 14 amino acids. The germline gives CDR1 LNHDA, CDR2 SQIVND (reference sequence). Trimming took off 1 base at V and 2 bases at J, with 8 bases between the two ends. CDR3 residues: CASSIVHANTEAFF. The DNA for the CDR3 is TGTGCCAGTAGTATAGTCCATGCCAACACTGAAGCTTTCTTT.